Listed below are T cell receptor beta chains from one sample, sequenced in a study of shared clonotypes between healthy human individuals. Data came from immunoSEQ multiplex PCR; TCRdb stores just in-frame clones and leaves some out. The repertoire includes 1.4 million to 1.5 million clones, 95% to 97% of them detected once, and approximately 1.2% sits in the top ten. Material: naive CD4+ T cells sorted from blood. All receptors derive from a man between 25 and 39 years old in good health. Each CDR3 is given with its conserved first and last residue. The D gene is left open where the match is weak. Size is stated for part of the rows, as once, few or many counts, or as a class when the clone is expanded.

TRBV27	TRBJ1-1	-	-	CASSLSRQGGRAEAFF
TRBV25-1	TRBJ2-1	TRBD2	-	CASSVFSGTSGRAVEQFF
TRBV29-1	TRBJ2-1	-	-	CSGGRDYNEQFF
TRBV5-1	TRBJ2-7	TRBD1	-	CASSDPRDRPYEQYF
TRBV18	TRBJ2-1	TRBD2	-	CASSRTSGSYNEQFF
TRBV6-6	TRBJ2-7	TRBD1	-	CASSWDRVNEQYF
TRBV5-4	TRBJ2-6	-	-	CASSLAQIREVVLTF
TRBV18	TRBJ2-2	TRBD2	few	CASSLTSDGELFF
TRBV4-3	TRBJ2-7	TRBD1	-	CASSQDLRTGSSYEQYF
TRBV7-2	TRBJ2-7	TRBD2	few	CASSFTSGSGSF
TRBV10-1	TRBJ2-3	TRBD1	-	CASSPVHRGLADTQYF
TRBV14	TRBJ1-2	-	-	CASSQLGWGRSDYGYTF
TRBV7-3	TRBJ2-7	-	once	CASSHYQGYEQYF
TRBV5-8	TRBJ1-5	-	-	CASSLDGAAHQPQHF
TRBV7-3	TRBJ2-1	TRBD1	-	CASSLTGQGAYNEQFF
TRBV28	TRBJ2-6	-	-	CASSWSEAGANVLTF
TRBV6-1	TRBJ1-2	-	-	CASSEALGAYTF
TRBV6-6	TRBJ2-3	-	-	CASSPHRADTQYF
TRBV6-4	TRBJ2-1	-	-	CASSGGAGSYNEQFF
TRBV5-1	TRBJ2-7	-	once	CASSLEGRREWFDEQYF
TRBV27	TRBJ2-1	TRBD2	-	CASSPHMGLAGYNEQFF
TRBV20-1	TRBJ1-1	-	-	CSARKKIEAFF
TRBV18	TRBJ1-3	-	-	CASSPPGSGNTIYF
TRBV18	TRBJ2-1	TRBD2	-	CASSPLLAGSGEQFF
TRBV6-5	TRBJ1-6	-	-	CASKHREGLNSPLHF
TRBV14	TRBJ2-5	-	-	CASSRLQGWVETQYF
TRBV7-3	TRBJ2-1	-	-	CASSSRLDSNEQFF
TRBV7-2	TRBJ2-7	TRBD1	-	CASRRQGILHEQYF
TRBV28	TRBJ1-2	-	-	CASSLTGRGSGYTF
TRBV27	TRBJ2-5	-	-	CASSFGYSEETQYF
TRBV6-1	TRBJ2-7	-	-	CASSELAEQYF
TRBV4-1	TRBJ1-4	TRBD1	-	CASSQHTTGVNEKLFF
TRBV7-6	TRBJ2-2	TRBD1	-	CASRPGTGGPNTGELFF
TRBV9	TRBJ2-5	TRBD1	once	CASSVVGQGVTQYF
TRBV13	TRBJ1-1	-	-	CASSLGPLQTEAFF